This paragraph covers one T cell receptor beta chain sequence. Its antigen is undetermined. A read error is possible here, since a much larger clone lies one base away. This sample is drawn from a study of identical twins' blood T cells. General study results and limits: Abundant TCRbeta CDR3s overlapped more between twins than with unrelated donors.

TCRdb reanalysed the 5' RACE reads using MiXCR and keeps one entry per CDR3 protein. The profile shows about 370,000 distinct CDR3 sequences, roughly 30% of them singletons. The TCR originated in a woman aged 18 to 55 in good health. Material: PBMCs.

CDR3 amino acids: CASTGSSEAFF. The DNA of the CDR3 is TGTGCCAGTACAGGGAGTTCTGAAGCTTTCTTT. The rearrangement links TRBV19 to TRBJ1-1; D may be TRBD1 (5 bases). V was trimmed by 7 bases and J by 6 bases, leaving 9 bases between them. Germline CDR1 and CDR2: LNHDA and SQIVND (reference sequence). This CDR3 spans 11 amino acids. Filled out from reference TRBV19 and TRBJ1-1, the complete variable domain reads DGGITQSPKYLFRKEGQNVTLSCEQNLNHDAMYWYRQDPGQGLRLIYYSQIVNDFQKGDIAEGYSVSREKKESFPLTVTSAQKNPTAFYLCASTGSSEAFFGQGTRLTVV.